This entry describes one T cell receptor beta chain. The CDR3 covers 14 residues. Germline CDR1 and CDR2: MNHEY and SMNVEV (reference sequence). The V end lost 4 bases, the J end lost 4 bases, and 13 bases lay between the germline ends. This entry is derived from a study of OX40 agonist ivuxolimab in advanced cancers. Study-level background: Patients received ivuxolimab, an agonistic anti-OX40 (CD134) antibody. Dose-escalation cases comprised hepatocellular carcinoma, melanoma, renal cell or head and neck cancer.

Assay: immunoSEQ multiplex PCR; the TCRdb copy retains only in-frame clones and omits some. The sample includes roughly 86,000 clones, approximately 86% seen only once; the top ten take under 2.5%. The sequence derives from an adult with an advanced solid tumor such as melanoma, head and neck, liver or kidney cancer. This sample comprised CD4+ or CD8+ T cells sorted from blood, obtained in a trial of the OX40 agonist ivuxolimab. The chain combines TRBV27 with TRBJ2-5, with D possibly matching TRBD1 (5 bases). The CDR3 sequence: CASSSYRPGETQYF. The CDR3 DNA reads as TGTGCCAGCAGTTCGTACAGGCCCGGAGAGACCCAGTACTTC.